The 29 T cell receptor beta chains given below trace back to one sample, sequenced in a study of early T cells in non-severe SARS-CoV-2 infection. A single record per CDR3 protein comes from TCRdb applying MiXCR to the 5' RACE reads. There are 30,000 to 45,000 distinct CDR3 sequences in the sample; around 4.1% occur only once, and 5.9% lies in the top ten. Source material: whole blood. These receptors were collected from an adult who was a healthcare worker with PCR-confirmed SARS-CoV-2 infection or an uninfected control (not recorded which).

The V and J genes are TRBV6-5 and TRBJ1-6, with a weak D call TRBD1 (6 bases). The V end lost 2 bases, the J end lost 0 bases, and 14 bases lay between the germline ends. Germline lookup yields CDR1 MNHEY and CDR2 SVGAGI. The length of the CDR3 is 18 residues. CDR3 nucleotide sequence: TGTGCCAGCAGTTACGGGATTAGGGGGAGCTCCTATAATTCACCCCTCCACTTT. Translating it yields CASSYGIRGSSYNSPLHF.

This clonotype was seen many times. The gene calls are TRBV7-3 and TRBJ2-3; D tentatively reads TRBD1 or TRBD2 (7 bases each). Germline V gene data show CDR1 as SGHTA and CDR2 as FQGTGA. V shed 4 bases and J shed 0 bases, with 14 bases lying between them. The CDR3 sequence is 16 residues long. CDR3 loop: CASSSRGGWSTDTQYF. The CDR3 bases are TGTGCCAGCAGCTCCAGGGGGGGATGGAGCACAGATACGCAGTATTTT. Full variable domain (outside the CDR3, taken from reference TRBV7-3 and TRBJ2-3): GAGVSQTPSNKVTEKGKYVELRCDPISGHTALYWYRQSLGQGPEFLIYFQGTGAADDSGLPNDRFFAVRPEGSVSTLKIQRTERGDSAVYLCASSSRGGWSTDTQYFGPGTRLTVL.

This clonotype appeared many times. The gene calls are TRBV30 and TRBJ1-1; D call uncertain. Germline lookup yields CDR1 GTSNPN and CDR2 SVGIG (reference sequence). Trimming cost V 1 base and J 4 bases, with 10 bases left between them. This CDR3 has 13 residues. The CDR3 sequence: CAWSGTWGTEAFF. The CDR3 region has the DNA TGTGCCTGGAGTGGCACTTGGGGCACTGAAGCTTTCTTT. Full variable domain (missing parts from reference TRBV30 and TRBJ1-1): SQTIHQWPATLVQPVGSPLSLECTVEGTSNPNLYWYRQAAGRGLQLLFYSVGIGQISSEVPQNLSASRPQDRQFILSSKKLLLSDSGFYLCAWSGTWGTEAFFGQGTRLTVV.

This clonotype was found many times. The chain employs TRBV10-1 and TRBJ2-7; 8 bases are shared with TRBD1. The ends lost 0 bases at V and 3 bases at J; junction bases unmatched: 7. Germline V gene lookup returns CDR1 WNHNN and CDR2 SYGVQD (reference sequence). The CDR3 is 16 amino acids. CDR3 nucleotides: TGCGCCAGCAGTGAGTCGCGTACAGGGGGGATCTACGAGCAGTACTTC. Translating gives CASSESRTGGIYEQYF.

The table lists this clonotype with many counts. The chain recombines TRBV24-1 with TRBJ2-5; D might be TRBD2 (6 bases). CDR1 KGHDR and CDR2 SFDVKD come from the germline V gene. The CDR3 loop spans 12 amino acids. Trimming removed 9 bases at V and 3 bases at J, with 10 bases between. CDR3 sequence reads: CATPGGKETQYF. The CDR3 bases are TGTGCCACCCCCGGAGGGAAAGAGACCCAGTACTTC.

In its sample, this clonotype was seen many times. The V gene is TRBV28, the J gene TRBJ1-5; 8 positions match TRBD1. Germline V gene lookup returns CDR1 MDHEN and CDR2 SYDVKM. V shed 4 bases and J 7 bases; nucleotides not matched to a gene: 6. The CDR3 spans 14 residues. The CDR3 reads CASSYGQGWQPQHF. In nucleotides, the CDR3 is TGTGCCAGCAGTTACGGACAGGGCTGGCAGCCCCAGCATTTT.

The table lists this clonotype with many counts. The chain links TRBV24-1 to TRBJ2-7; tentative D call: TRBD2 (5 bases). The germline CDR1 and CDR2 sequences are KGHDR and SFDVKD. The V end was cut by 3 bases, the J end by 4 bases, with 9 bases between. The CDR3 totals 13 residues. The CDR3 is CATSDPPGYEQYF. The DNA of the CDR3 is TGTGCCACCAGTGATCCACCGGGGTACGAGCAGTACTTC.

There are many counts of this clonotype. V is TRBV18 and J is TRBJ2-7; 14 bases line up with TRBD2. The germline V gene encodes CDR1 KGHSH and CDR2 LQKENI. This CDR3 is 21 amino acids long. Trimming cost V 3 bases and J 0 bases; bases outside gene matches: 16. CDR3 in DNA: TGTGCCAGCTCACCGCTCTCTCTCGGACTAGCGGGGGGACGAGTCTCCTACGAGCAGTACTTC. Protein product: CASSPLSLGLAGGRVSYEQYF.

This clonotype showed up many times. This chain links TRBV28 with TRBJ1-6; D remains ambiguous. The germline gives CDR1 MDHEN, CDR2 SYDVKM. The V and J ends lost 3 bases and 6 bases respectively, with 6 bases between them. The CDR3 runs 13 residues. This chain's CDR3 is CASSFIINSPLHF. CDR3 nucleotide sequence: TGTGCCAGCAGTTTTATCATTAATTCACCCCTCCACTTT. Full variable domain (outside the CDR3, taken from reference TRBV28 and TRBJ1-6): DVKVTQSSRYLVKRTGEKVFLECVQDMDHENMFWYRQDPGLGLRLIYFSYDVKMKEKGDIPEGYSVSREKKERFSLILESASTNQTSMYLCASSFIINSPLHFGNGTRLTVT.

The chain uses TRBV4-2 and TRBJ2-1; TRBD2 is a possible D gene (6 bases). Germline V CDR1 and CDR2: LGHNA, YNFKEQ. V was shortened by 2 bases and J by 7 bases, with 21 bases between the two germline ends. This CDR3 has 17 amino acids. The CDR3 coding sequence is TGTGCCAGCAGCCAATCCAAGGGACTCTGGGTCATGAATGAGCAGTTCTTC. This encodes CASSQSKGLWVMNEQFF.

At least ten counts were recorded for this clonotype. The chain is built from TRBV20-1 and TRBJ1-1; D not certain. The V and J ends lost 3 bases and 2 bases respectively, with 10 bases between them. Germline lookup yields CDR1 DFQATT and CDR2 SNEGSKA (reference sequence). This CDR3 is 13 amino acids long. CDR3: CSASGRTNTEAFF. The CDR3 DNA sequence: TGCAGTGCTAGCGGCCGGACCAACACTGAAGCTTTCTTT.

In its sample, this clonotype was seen many times. The J gene is TRBJ1-5, the V gene TRBV13, with D possibly matching TRBD1 (5 bases). This CDR3 comprises 13 residues. Germline V gene data show CDR1 as PRHDT and CDR2 as FYEKMQ (reference sequence). V was clipped by 1 base and J by 6 bases, with 7 bases between them. As DNA, the CDR3 is TGTGCCAGCAGCTTAGAGGGGTTTCAGCCCCAGCATTTT. Translating gives CASSLEGFQPQHF.

The rearrangement uses TRBV3-1 and TRBJ2-7; no firm D call. CDR3 size: 16 residues. Trimming stripped 0 bases from V and 3 bases from J, with 15 bases between. Germline V lookup: CDR1 LGHDT, CDR2 YNNKEL (reference sequence). The CDR3 loop reads CASSQDLLGSLYEQYF. CDR3 sequence (DNA): TGTGCCAGCAGCCAAGATCTCCTTGGCAGCCTCTACGAGCAGTACTTC.

This clonotype was detected many times. The chain carries TRBV7-9 and TRBJ2-7; TRBD2 is a possible D gene (6 bases). Trimming cost V 2 bases and J 6 bases, with 8 bases left between them. This CDR3 comprises 12 residues. Germline V gives CDR1 SEHNR, CDR2 FQNEAQ (reference sequence). The CDR3 bases are TGTGCCAGCAGCTTATACGGGAGCGAGCAGTACTTC. Translation gives CASSLYGSEQYF.

At least ten counts were recorded for this clonotype. This chain connects TRBV3-1 to TRBJ2-7; 8 nucleotides align to TRBD1. The CDR3 runs 15 residues. With V trimmed by 1 base and J by 5 bases, 7 bases remained unmatched. The germline gives CDR1 LGHDT, CDR2 YNNKEL (reference sequence). The chain's CDR3 is CASSQVQGALDEQYF. The CDR3 DNA sequence: TGTGCCAGCAGCCAAGTGCAGGGGGCCTTGGACGAGCAGTACTTC.

This clonotype was recorded many times. V usage is TRBV2 and J usage is TRBJ1-1, with no clear D. Germline-derived CDR1 and CDR2 are SNHLY and FYNNEI. Trimming removed 0 bases at V and 5 bases at J, with 13 bases between. This CDR3 is 15 amino acids long. The CDR3 nucleotides read TGTGCCAGCAGTGAAGCACACAGCTGGGATACTGAAGCTTTCTTT. This encodes CASSEAHSWDTEAFF.

The chain joins TRBV20-1 to TRBJ2-7; 9 nucleotides agree with TRBD1. V lost 2 bases, J lost 0 bases, and 11 bases stayed unmatched. CDR1 and CDR2 from the germline V gene are DFQATT and SNEGSKA (reference sequence). This CDR3 is 17 amino acids long. The CDR3, as DNA: TGCAGTGCTAGAAGTACAGGGGGCGAGCGGTCCTCCTACGAGCAGTACTTC. It translates to CSARSTGGERSSYEQYF.

This sequence joins TRBV28 and TRBJ2-1; D perhaps matches TRBD2 (6 bases). V lost 2 bases and J 8 bases, leaving 13 bases between the germline ends. CDR3 length equals 14 residues. The V gene's germline CDR1 is MDHEN and CDR2 SYDVKM. For the CDR3, the DNA is TGTGCCAGCAGTTTAGTGGGGGGAAGCGATGAGCAGTTCTTC. Its protein product is CASSLVGGSDEQFF.

This clonotype was recorded many times. This chain uses TRBV19 with TRBJ1-1; D not certain. V dropped 3 bases and J dropped 4 bases, with 6 bases sitting between them. CDR3 length: 12 residues. Looked up from germline, CDR1 is LNHDA and CDR2 is SQIVND (reference sequence). CDR3 in amino acids: CASSMGPTEAFF. The CDR3 nucleotides are TGTGCCAGTAGTATGGGTCCCACTGAAGCTTTCTTT.

This clonotype occurred many times. This chain joins TRBV5-5 and TRBJ2-7, with D tentatively TRBD1 (5 bases). CDR1 is SGHKS, CDR2 YYEKEE, per germline (reference sequence). The CDR3 is 15 amino acids. V was trimmed by 0 bases and J by 11 bases, leaving 21 bases between them. CDR3 sequence (DNA): TGTGCCAGCAGCTTGGGGCAGGGTGAACTAACGGTCAAGTACTTC. Translating it yields CASSLGQGELTVKYF. The full variable domain, rest sourced from reference TRBV5-5 and TRBJ2-7, is DAGVTQSPTHLIKTRGQQVTLRCSPISGHKSVSWYQQVLGQGPQFIFQYYEKEERGRGNFPDRFSARQFPNYSSELNVNALLLGDSALYLCASSLGQGELTVKYFGPGTRLTVT.

This clonotype was seen ten or more times. V usage is TRBV5-4 and J usage is TRBJ1-1; D is unresolved. There are 14 residues in the CDR3. V was trimmed by 2 bases and J by 4 bases, leaving 12 bases between them. Germline V gives CDR1 SGHNT, CDR2 YYREEE (reference sequence). CDR3 in amino acids: CASSFPITGTEAFF. The CDR3 DNA sequence: TGTGCCAGCAGCTTCCCCATCACGGGCACTGAAGCTTTCTTT.

The chain recombines TRBV3-1 with TRBJ1-1; 8 nucleotides line up with TRBD1. The V segment lost 6 bases and the J segment 7 bases; nucleotides outside the gene matches: 13. The germline V gene has CDR1 LGHDT and CDR2 YNNKEL (reference sequence). The CDR3 has 15 amino acids. The DNA of the CDR3 is TGTGCCAGCAGACCCTATTCAGGGGGCATAGGTGAAGCTTTCTTT. This sequence encodes CASRPYSGGIGEAFF. The whole variable domain, filled in from reference TRBV3-1 and TRBJ1-1, reads DTAVSQTPKYLVTQMGNDKSIKCEQNLGHDTMYWYKQDSKKFLKIMFSYNNKELIINETVPNRFSPKSPDKAHLNLHINSLELGDSAVYFCASRPYSGGIGEAFFGQGTRLTVV.

This clonotype was seen ten or more times. The chain is built from TRBV12-5 and TRBJ2-2; D remains unclear. V dropped 6 bases and J dropped 0 bases, with 14 bases sitting between them. CDR3 length: 16 amino acids. Germline CDR1 is LGHNT and CDR2 is FRNRAP. CDR3 residues: CASGSPWIANTGELFF. In DNA, the CDR3 is TGTGCTAGTGGCTCTCCCTGGATCGCGAACACCGGGGAGCTGTTTTTT.

This clonotype was seen repeatedly, ten times or more. The genes are TRBV6-2 or TRBV6-3 and TRBJ2-2; 8 bases agree with TRBD2. CDR1 and CDR2 (germline): MNHEY, SVGEGT. The CDR3 is 15 residues long. Losses at the gene ends were 6 bases for V and 4 bases for J; bases not matched to a gene: 7. CDR3 region: CASRPGTRGTGELFF. The CDR3 bases are TGTGCCAGCAGGCCAGGGACTAGAGGCACCGGGGAGCTGTTTTTT.

This clonotype has a count of ten or more. J is TRBJ2-3 and V is TRBV7-9; 15 nucleotides agree with TRBD2. The V and J ends lost 5 bases and 6 bases, in that order; junction bases with no gene match: 6. CDR3 length equals 16 residues. Germline CDR1 and CDR2: SEHNR and FQNEAQ (reference sequence). Here the CDR3 reads CASSPRTSGGDDTQYF. For the CDR3, the DNA is TGTGCCAGCAGCCCCCGGACTAGCGGGGGGGATGATACGCAGTATTTT.

In its sample, this clonotype was seen many times. CDR3 residues: CASSLTWPGELFF. CDR3 nucleotide sequence: TGTGCCAGCAGCTTGACTTGGCCCGGGGAGCTGTTTTTT. This sequence joins TRBV7-6 and TRBJ2-2; D gene ambiguous. This CDR3 comprises 13 residues. Trimming removed 3 bases from V and 6 bases from J, with 8 bases in between. Germline V gene sequence: CDR1 SGHVS, CDR2 FNYEAQ.

There are many counts of this clonotype. The genes are TRBV29-1 and TRBJ2-3, with a weak D call TRBD1 (7 bases). This CDR3 has 14 amino acids. Germline CDR1 reads SQVTM; CDR2 reads ANQGSEA. V lost 3 bases and J lost 4, with 14 bases in between. The CDR3 DNA follows: TGCAGCGTTGAGGGCAGGGGGGCGCCAGATACGCAGTATTTT. This gives the protein CSVEGRGAPDTQYF.

This rearrangement joins TRBV12-3 or TRBV12-4 to TRBJ1-2, with a tentative D call TRBD1 (5 bases). This CDR3 is 14 amino acids long. V lost 5 bases to trimming and J lost 2 bases, with 12 bases between them. CDR3 coding DNA: TGTGCCAGCAGTAGACAGAGCCTCAACTATGGCTACACCTTC. Encoded protein: CASSRQSLNYGYTF.

The V and J genes are TRBV28 and TRBJ2-4; a possible D gene is TRBD2 (6 bases). The V gene's germline CDR1 is MDHEN and CDR2 SYDVKM. V lost 10 bases and J 0 bases, leaving 16 bases between the germline ends. The length of the CDR3 is 15 residues. This CDR3 is CATSSGDLAKNIQYF. CDR3 coding DNA: TGTGCCACTTCATCGGGGGATTTAGCCAAAAACATTCAGTACTTC.